This entry features one T cell receptor (beta chain) sequence. As yet, its antigen is unknown. No culture or expansion preceded analysis of these blood cells. This record belongs to a study of neoadjuvant anti-PD-1 for oral cavity cancer. Study at large: Nivolumab at 3 mg/kg was mostly given biweekly, three to four doses, pre-surgery. Notes on the study in general: Pretreatment Treg/Th17 ratio correlated inversely with post-treatment tumor clonality.

The CDR3 loop spans 16 amino acids. CDR1 is SGHDN and CDR2 is FVKESK in the germline V gene. Germline trimming cut 1 base from V and 1 base from J; bases unmatched to any gene: 6. Some clones are missing from TCRdb's copy, which holds only in-frame ones; the method was immunoSEQ multiplex PCR. This sample has 72,000 or so clones, with around 83% found just once. This TCR derives from a person aged 35 to 85 with oral cavity squamous cell carcinoma. Sequencing used PBMCs, obtained before nivolumab (anti-PD-1) treatment. The chain joins TRBV14 to TRBJ1-1, with 7 nucleotides matching TRBD1. The CDR3 nucleotides read TGTGCCAGCAGCCAAGCCGCCGGGACAGCGAACACTGAAGCTTTCTTT. Amino acids: CASSQAAGTANTEAFF.